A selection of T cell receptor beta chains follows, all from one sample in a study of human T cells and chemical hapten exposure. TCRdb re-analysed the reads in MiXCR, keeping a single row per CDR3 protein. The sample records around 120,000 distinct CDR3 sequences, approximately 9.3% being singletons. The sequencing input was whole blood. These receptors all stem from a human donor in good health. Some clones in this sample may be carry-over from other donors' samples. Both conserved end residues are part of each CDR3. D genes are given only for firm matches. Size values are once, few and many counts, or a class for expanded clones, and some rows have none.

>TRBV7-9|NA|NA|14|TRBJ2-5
CASSLVLGQETQYF
TGTGCCAGCAGCTTAGTGCTAGGCCAAGAGACCCAGTACTTC
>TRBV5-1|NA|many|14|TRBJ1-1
CASSFSSRNTEAFF
TGCGCCAGCAGCTTTTCGTCCAGGAACACTGAAGCTTTCTTT
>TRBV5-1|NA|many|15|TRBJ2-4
CASNPTDSAKNIQYF
TGCGCCAGCAACCCGACGGACTCAGCCAAAAACATTCAGTACTTC
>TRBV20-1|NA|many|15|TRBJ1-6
CSARGAEGRRSPLHF
TGCAGTGCTAGAGGTGCCGAAGGGCGGCGCTCACCCCTCCACTTT
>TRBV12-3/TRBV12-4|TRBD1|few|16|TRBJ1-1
CASTDLQGQGAIEAFF
TGTGCCAGCACCGACCTTCAGGGACAGGGGGCAATTGAAGCTTTCTTT
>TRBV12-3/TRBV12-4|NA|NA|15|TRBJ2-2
CASRPGEGAAGELFF
TGTGCCAGCAGACCGGGGGAGGGGGCTGCCGGGGAGCTGTTTTTT
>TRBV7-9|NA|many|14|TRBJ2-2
CASTSLGLTGELFF
TGTGCCAGCACCTCCCTCGGGCTCACCGGGGAGCTGTTTTTT
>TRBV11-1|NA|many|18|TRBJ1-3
CASSFRWGYSFSGNTIYF
TGTGCCAGCAGCTTTAGATGGGGCTACTCCTTCTCTGGAAACACCATATATTTT
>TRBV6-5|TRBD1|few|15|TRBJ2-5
CASSPSTGVQETQYF
TGTGCCAGCAGCCCATCAACAGGGGTCCAAGAGACCCAGTACTTC
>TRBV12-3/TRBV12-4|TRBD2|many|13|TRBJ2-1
CASSRTSYNEQFF
TGTGCCAGCAGTCGGACTAGCTACAATGAGCAGTTCTTC
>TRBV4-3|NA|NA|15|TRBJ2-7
CASSQETGSSYEQYF
TGCGCCAGCAGCCAAGAAACAGGGAGCTCCTACGAGCAGTACTTC
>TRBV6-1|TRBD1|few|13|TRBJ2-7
CASSAQGAYEQYF
TGTGCCAGCAGCGCTCAGGGGGCCTACGAGCAGTACTTC
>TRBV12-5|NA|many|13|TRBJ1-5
CASGPDGNQPQHF
TGTGCTAGTGGTCCCGACGGCAATCAGCCCCAGCATTTT
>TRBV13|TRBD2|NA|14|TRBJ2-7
CASSLEGTTYEQYF
TGTGCCAGCAGCTTAGAAGGGACTACCTACGAGCAGTACTTC
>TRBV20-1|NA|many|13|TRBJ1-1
CSAETGLGTEAFF
TGCAGTGCAGAAACAGGGTTGGGGACGGAAGCTTTCTTT
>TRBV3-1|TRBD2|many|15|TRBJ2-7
CASSPPGLVSYEQYF
TGTGCCAGCAGCCCTCCGGGACTAGTTTCCTACGAGCAGTACTTC
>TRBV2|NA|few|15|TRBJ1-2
CASSENTGWGYGYTF
TGTGCCAGCAGTGAAAACACAGGGTGGGGCTATGGCTACACCTTC
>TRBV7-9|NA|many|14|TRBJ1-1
CASSLAGGNTEAFF
TGTGCCAGCAGCTTAGCGGGGGGGAACACTGAAGCTTTCTTT
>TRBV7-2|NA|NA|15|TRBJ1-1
CASSLEVGQRTEAFF
TGTGCCAGCAGCTTAGAGGTGGGGCAGAGAACTGAAGCTTTCTTT
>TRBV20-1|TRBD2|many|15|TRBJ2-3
CSADIGLAGPDTQYF
TGCAGTGCGGACATCGGACTAGCAGGCCCAGATACGCAGTATTTT
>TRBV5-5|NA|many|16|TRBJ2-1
CASSLGLSIMGNEQFF
TGTGCCAGCAGCTTGGGTCTCAGCATAATGGGGAATGAGCAGTTCTTC
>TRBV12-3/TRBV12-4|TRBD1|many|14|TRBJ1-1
CASSLKQGYTEAFF
TGTGCCAGCAGTTTGAAACAGGGGTACACTGAAGCTTTCTTT
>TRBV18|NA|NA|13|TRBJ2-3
CASSRPQTDTQYF
TGTGCCAGCTCCCGGCCCCAGACAGATACGCAGTATTTT
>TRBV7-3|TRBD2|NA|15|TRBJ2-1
CASSSGTSSYNEQFF
TGTGCCAGCAGCTCAGGGACTAGCTCCTACAATGAGCAGTTCTTC
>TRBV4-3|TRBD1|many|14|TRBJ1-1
CASSQWTGTAEAFF
TGCGCCAGCAGCCAGTGGACCGGGACAGCCGAAGCTTTCTTT
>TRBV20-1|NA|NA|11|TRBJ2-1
CSASALGGTVF
TGCAGTGCTAGTGCCCTGGGAGGAACTGTATTC
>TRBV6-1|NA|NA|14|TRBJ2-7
CASSERGEPYEQYF
TGTGCCAGCAGTGAGAGGGGGGAACCCTACGAGCAGTACTTC
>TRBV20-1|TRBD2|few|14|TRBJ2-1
CSARSGRNYNEQFF
TGCAGTGCTAGGAGCGGGAGGAACTACAATGAGCAGTTCTTC